This T cell receptor beta chain derives from a study of cytomegalovirus exposure and HLA in healthy donors. Across the study: There were about 85 million unique TCRs (from HLA-typed donors) in an early data release.

V was shortened by 0 bases and J by 3 bases, with 18 bases between the two germline ends. Germline assignment: CDR1 MGHRA and CDR2 YSYEKL. This CDR3 has 18 residues. Study results and caveats: The productive fraction for most TCR beta V segments was about 87% or about 30% in an earlier analysis. The authors later linked a missense DCLRE1C variant to TCR beta V- and J-gene trimming. DRB1 had the most TCR associations and HLA-C the fewest, a later analysis found, with rates varying by HLA locus.

About this clone: The antigen remains unidentified.

PCR primers comprised 60 Vbeta and 13 Jbeta primers. Assay: immunoSEQ multiplex PCR; the TCRdb copy retains only in-frame clones and omits some. Of 150,000 to 200,000 clones in the sample, around 79% were seen once. This rearrangement joins TRBV4-1 to TRBJ2-1; D is unclear. Input material: PBMCs. This receptor was obtained from a woman aged 30 to 39 in good health and CMV-seropositive. The CDR3 DNA sequence: TGCGCCAGCAGCCAAGAGGGCCATGGGCAGATTTACTACAATGAGCAGTTCTTC. Protein: CASSQEGHGQIYYNEQFF.